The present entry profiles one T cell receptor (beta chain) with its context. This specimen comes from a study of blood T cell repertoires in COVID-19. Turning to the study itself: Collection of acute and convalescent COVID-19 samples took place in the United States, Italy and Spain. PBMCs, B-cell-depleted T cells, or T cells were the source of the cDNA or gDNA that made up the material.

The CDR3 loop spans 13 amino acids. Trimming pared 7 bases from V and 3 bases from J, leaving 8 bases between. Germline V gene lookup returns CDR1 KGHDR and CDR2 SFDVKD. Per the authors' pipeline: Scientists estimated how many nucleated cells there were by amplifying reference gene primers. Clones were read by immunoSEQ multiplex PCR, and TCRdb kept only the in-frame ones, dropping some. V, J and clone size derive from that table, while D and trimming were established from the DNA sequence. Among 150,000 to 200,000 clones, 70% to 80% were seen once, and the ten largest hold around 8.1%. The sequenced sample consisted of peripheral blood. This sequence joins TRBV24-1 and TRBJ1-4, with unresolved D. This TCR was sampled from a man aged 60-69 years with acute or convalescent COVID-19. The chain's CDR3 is CATRGGSNEKLFF. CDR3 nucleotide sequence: TGTGCCACCAGGGGAGGGTCTAATGAAAAACTGTTTTTT.